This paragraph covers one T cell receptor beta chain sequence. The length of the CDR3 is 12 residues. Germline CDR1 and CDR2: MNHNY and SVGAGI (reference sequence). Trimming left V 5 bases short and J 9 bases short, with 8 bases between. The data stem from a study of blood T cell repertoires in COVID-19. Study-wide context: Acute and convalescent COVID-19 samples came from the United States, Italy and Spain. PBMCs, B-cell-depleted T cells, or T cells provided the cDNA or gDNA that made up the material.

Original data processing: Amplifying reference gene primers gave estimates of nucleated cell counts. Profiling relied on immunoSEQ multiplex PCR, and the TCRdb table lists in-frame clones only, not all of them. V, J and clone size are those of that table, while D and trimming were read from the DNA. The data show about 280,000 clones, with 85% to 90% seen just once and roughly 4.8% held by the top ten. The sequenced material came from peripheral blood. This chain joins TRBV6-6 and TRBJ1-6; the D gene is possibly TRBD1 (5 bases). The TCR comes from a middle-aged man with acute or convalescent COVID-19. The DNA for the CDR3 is TGTGCCAGCAGTGCAGGGTCTTCACCCCTCCACTTT. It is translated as CASSAGSSPLHF.